This TCR beta chain was identified during a study of T cell responses to AZD1222 COVID-19 vaccine. Study-level results: Unmutated variant regions are reportedly targeted by nearly half of spike-specific TCRs. Only a handful of AZD1222 recipients, more than 5 in all, had baseline seropositivity. Compared with day 0, the breadth and depth of the Spike-specific TCR repertoire rose significantly after two doses of AZD1222. Donors, mostly white British, included more females; clonal diversity was possibly underestimated.

Clones were sequenced by immunoSEQ multiplex PCR, and TCRdb holds only the in-frame ones, with some missing. In the table there are some 150,000 clones, 82% of which are singletons. As for this clone: Its antigen is undetermined.

The receptor's source is an adult in good health. Sequencing was performed on peripheral blood, taken on day 0 of MenACWY control vaccination.

The CDR3 reads CASSPGQGKINTEAFF. CDR3 coding DNA: TGTGCCAGCAGCCCAGGACAGGGTAAAATAAACACTGAAGCTTTCTTT. The chain carries TRBV7-9 and TRBJ1-1; TRBD1 agrees at 8 bases. Looked up from germline, CDR1 is SEHNR and CDR2 is FQNEAQ (reference sequence). There are 16 residues in the CDR3. The V and J ends lost 5 bases and 2 bases, in that order; junction bases with no gene match: 10.